These 30 T cell receptor beta chains were sequenced from one sample in a study of post-analysis software for immune sequencing data (dated by TCRdb to the mid-2010s). No cognate antigen is known for these TCRs. Receptor libraries were prepared by PCR. Data came from an Illumina HiSeq 2500. To reduce PCR and sequencing biases, unique molecular identifiers were incorporated into the TCR beta cDNA libraries. TCRdb's own reprocessing of the public reads used fastp at Q25 and MiXCR and kept productive beta chains. When rows share a CDR3 protein, they turn into one entry using the most common DNA and genes. The sample records about 800,000 distinct CDR3 sequences, approximately 30% of which are singletons. The leading ten clones occupy roughly 0.54% of the sample. Here is what the overall study found, with its caveats: Four to six TRBV segments, including TRBV5-6, TRBV5-1 and TRBV20-1, were significantly more frequent in patients than controls.

Sequencing was carried out using blood. The origin of the receptors is a girl aged 5 to 17 with multiple sclerosis.

The chain couples TRBV28 to TRBJ2-4; D is undetermined. CDR1 is MDHEN, CDR2 SYDVKM, per germline. V lost 6 bases and J lost 4, with 16 bases in between. The CDR3 loop spans 15 amino acids. The CDR3 DNA follows: TGTGCCAGCAGACGACTCGGATCCCAGAAAAACATTCAGTACTTC. This sequence encodes CASRRLGSQKNIQYF.

This clonotype has just a few counts. The chain recombines TRBV6-5 with TRBJ2-5, with 11 bases that match TRBD2. The better agreement between TRBJ2-7 and the DNA end casts doubt on the J call. Germline CDR1 reads MNHEY; CDR2 reads SVGAGI. This CDR3 is 13 amino acids long. The chain's CDR3 is CASSLTSGDEQYF. CDR3 DNA sequence: TGTGCCAGCAGTTTGACTAGCGGGGACGAGCAGTACTTC.

This chain uses TRBV7-2 with TRBJ2-1; D is perhaps TRBD2 (6 bases). Trimming stripped 5 bases from V and 5 bases from J, with 19 bases between. This CDR3 has 16 amino acids. Germline CDR1 SGHTA, CDR2 FQGNSA. CDR3 protein: CASSHTQFPGDNEQFF. The CDR3 region has the DNA TGTGCCAGCAGCCACACACAATTCCCGGGAGACAATGAGCAGTTCTTC.

The V gene is TRBV19, the J gene TRBJ1-2; D is possibly TRBD1 (6 bases). Germline V gene sequence: CDR1 LNHDA, CDR2 SQIVND (reference sequence). There are 15 residues in the CDR3. Trimming pared 4 bases from V and 3 bases from J, leaving 15 bases between. DNA for the CDR3: TGTGCCAGTAGTAGCGAGGCAGGGGAGGACTATGGCTACACCTTC. Amino acid sequence: CASSSEAGEDYGYTF.

This chain connects TRBV12-3 or TRBV12-4 to TRBJ1-5, with 8 bases matching TRBD1. V shed 2 bases and J 6 bases; nucleotides not matched to a gene: 6. This CDR3 has 15 amino acids. CDR3: CASSLRAGGGQPQHF. CDR3 DNA sequence: TGTGCCAGCAGTTTAAGGGCAGGGGGCGGTCAGCCCCAGCATTTT.

The sample holds a few counts of this clonotype. The chain carries TRBV3-1 and TRBJ2-5; D is ambiguous. The V gene lost 2 bases and the J gene lost 2 bases, with 12 bases spanning the gap. The germline V gene has CDR1 LGHDT and CDR2 YNNKEL (reference sequence). The CDR3 runs 15 residues. CDR3: CASSQLFAIQETQYF. Here the CDR3 DNA reads TGTGCCAGCAGCCAATTGTTCGCGATACAAGAGACCCAGTACTTC.

This clonotype was counted a few times. One junction end does not reproduce the germline sequence, and a read error may be involved. The chain carries TRBV5-5 and TRBJ2-1, with 7 bases aligning to TRBD1. The germline V gene has CDR1 SGHKS and CDR2 YYEKEE (reference sequence). The CDR3 extends over 13 amino acids. The CDR3 nucleotides are TGTGCCGGCAGCCCTCGAACGACAGGGCGACCGTTCTTC. Its translation: CAGSPRTTGRPFF.

This clonotype was recorded a few times. This chain connects TRBV20-1 to TRBJ2-5, with 14 nucleotides matching TRBD2. Trimming removed 1 base from V and 4 bases from J; junction bases left unmatched: 5. This CDR3 contains 16 residues. Germline V CDR1 and CDR2: DFQATT, SNEGSKA (reference sequence). Here the CDR3 DNA reads TGCAGTGCTAGAGTGGGGACTAGCGGGGGATCAGAGACCCAGTACTTC. Its protein is CSARVGTSGGSETQYF.

This chain's CDR3 is CASGPGGELFF. The CDR3 nucleotides are TGTGCCAGCGGTCCTGGCGGGGAGCTGTTTTTT. The gene calls are TRBV11-2 and TRBJ2-2; D is undetermined. This CDR3 is 11 amino acids long. V was clipped by 8 bases and J by 7 bases, with 8 bases between them. Looked up from germline, CDR1 is SGHAT and CDR2 is FQNNGV.

This clonotype appeared many times. This chain links TRBV29-1 with TRBJ2-5; the match to TRBD1 covers 10 bases. In germline, CDR1 is SQVTM, CDR2 ANQGSEA. The CDR3 runs to 12 residues. V dropped 7 bases and J dropped 2; count of bases not matched to a gene: 1. In DNA, the CDR3 is TGCAGCGCGGGACAGGGGCAAGAGACCCAGTACTTC. Translated: CSAGQGQETQYF. Together with reference TRBV29-1 and TRBJ2-5, the CDR3 gives the full variable domain: SAVISQKPSRDICQRGTSLTIQCQVDSQVTMMFWYRQQPGQSLTLIATANQGSEATYESGFVIDKFPISRPNLTFSTLTVSNMSPEDSSIYLCSAGQGQETQYFGPGTRLLVL.

This clonotype was counted a few times. The V gene is TRBV18, the J gene TRBJ2-5; D is unresolved. Germline lookup yields CDR1 KGHSH and CDR2 LQKENI. V lost 1 base, J lost 5 bases, and 11 bases lay in between. The CDR3 sequence is 14 residues long. CDR3 coding DNA: TGTGCCAGCTCACCACGGATGCCCGGGGAGACCCAGTACTTC. It codes for CASSPRMPGETQYF.

The chain recombines TRBV5-4 with TRBJ2-1; D possibly uses TRBD1 or TRBD2 (5 bases each). This CDR3 is built from 16 residues. The V gene's germline CDR1 is SGHNT and CDR2 YYREEE (reference sequence). Trimming removed 6 bases at V and 4 bases at J, with 20 bases between. The CDR3 here is CASNYGTGRAYNEQFF. The CDR3 coding sequence is TGTGCCAGCAACTACGGGACGGGGCGGGCTTACAATGAGCAGTTCTTC.

The rearrangement joins TRBV12-3 or TRBV12-4 to TRBJ2-3; D could derive from TRBD1 or TRBD2 (6 bases each). The V and J ends lost 5 bases and 0 bases respectively, with 18 bases between them. This CDR3 has 17 residues. DNA for the CDR3: TGTGCCAGCAGTCCCACCCTGGGCGGGACAAGCACAGATACGCAGTATTTT. Residues: CASSPTLGGTSTDTQYF.

V gene TRBV4-3 combines with J gene TRBJ2-6; tentatively, D is TRBD1 (6 bases). Germline CDR1 and CDR2: LGHNA and YSLEER. CDR3 size: 19 residues. V lost 1 base and J 4 bases, leaving 20 bases between the germline ends. For the CDR3, the DNA is TGCGCCAGCAGCCAAGGGTCGACAGGCGGTTCCTCCGGGGCCAACGTCCTGACTTTC. Translated: CASSQGSTGGSSGANVLTF.

The rearrangement uses TRBV4-2 and TRBJ1-1; D is undetermined. CDR1 and CDR2 (germline): LGHNA, YNFKEQ. The CDR3 covers 13 residues. Trimming shortened V by 0 bases and J by 7 bases, and 9 bases separated the two germline ends. The CDR3 sequence is CASSQDGDDEAFF. CDR3 nucleotides: TGTGCCAGCAGCCAAGATGGAGATGATGAAGCTTTCTTT.

The rearrangement links TRBV10-2 to TRBJ2-7, with D perhaps matching TRBD2 (6 bases). V was shortened by 11 bases and J by 0 bases, with 17 bases between the two germline ends. Germline-derived CDR1 and CDR2 are WSHSY and SAAADI. The CDR3 loop spans 14 amino acids. The CDR3: CAGARTGVSYEQYF. The CDR3 nucleotides read TGCGCCGGCGCTAGGACGGGGGTCTCCTACGAGCAGTACTTC.

This chain joins TRBV7-2 and TRBJ2-3; D possibly corresponds to TRBD2 (6 bases). This CDR3 spans 15 amino acids. V was cut by 1 base and J by 4 bases, with 12 bases left in between. Per germline, CDR1 SGHTA and CDR2 FQGNSA. CDR3 nucleotide sequence: TGTGCCAGCAGCTTAGTCGTCGTAGCGGCAGATACGCAGTATTTT. This gives the protein CASSLVVVAADTQYF. The full variable domain, with the rest looked up from reference TRBV7-2 and TRBJ2-3, is GAGVSQSPSNKVTEKGKDVELRCDPISGHTALYWYRQSLGQGLEFLIYFQGNSAPDKSGLPSDRFSAERTGGSVSTLTIQRTQQEDSAVYLCASSLVVVAADTQYFGPGTRLTVL.

This clonotype was counted only a few times. The chain links TRBV12-3 or TRBV12-4 to TRBJ1-2; TRBD1 is a possible D gene (5 bases). Trimming took 7 bases from V and 5 from J, leaving 14 bases between them. CDR3 length equals 13 residues. The CDR3 DNA is TGTGCCAGCACCCCCACAGGCACGTATGGCTACACCTTC. Translated, it gives CASTPTGTYGYTF.

J is TRBJ1-1 and V is TRBV29-1; D is perhaps TRBD1 (5 bases). V lost 1 base to trimming and J lost 3 bases, with 9 bases between them. Germline V CDR1 and CDR2: SQVTM, ANQGSEA. The CDR3 consists of 13 residues. The CDR3 DNA follows: TGCAGCGTTGAAGGTCTGGGGGACACTGAAGCTTTCTTT. Its translation is CSVEGLGDTEAFF. Full variable domain (remainder filled in from reference TRBV29-1 and TRBJ1-1): SAVISQKPSRDICQRGTSLTIQCQVDSQVTMMFWYRQQPGQSLTLIATANQGSEATYESGFVIDKFPISRPNLTFSTLTVSNMSPEDSSIYLCSVEGLGDTEAFFGQGTRLTVV.

A few counts support this clonotype. V and J are TRBV28 and TRBJ2-1; D is perhaps TRBD1 (6 bases). Trimming left V 5 bases short and J 6 bases short, with 20 bases between. Germline V gene sequence: CDR1 MDHEN, CDR2 SYDVKM. The CDR3 extends over 16 amino acids. The CDR3 DNA is TGTGCCAGCAGTATCCCAGACAGGAGGAGACGCAATGAGCAGTTCTTC. Protein product: CASSIPDRRRRNEQFF.

The chain joins TRBV5-1 to TRBJ2-6; 8 positions match TRBD1. The CDR3 totals 18 residues. CDR1 SGHRS and CDR2 YFSETQ come from the germline V gene. The ends lost 4 bases at V and 1 base at J; junction bases unmatched: 10. The CDR3 region is CASSLTTRGPSGANVLTF. CDR3 DNA: TGCGCCAGCAGCCTAACTACCAGGGGGCCTTCTGGGGCCAACGTCCTGACTTTC.

This clonotype has a count of ten or more. The chain joins TRBV7-2 to TRBJ2-7; 7 positions match TRBD2. Germline trimming cut 3 bases from V and 6 bases from J; bases unmatched to any gene: 5. This CDR3 is 13 amino acids long. Germline V gene sequence: CDR1 SGHTA, CDR2 FQGNSA. In DNA, the CDR3 is TGTGCCAGCAGCTTTCCGGGACTACCCGAGCAGTACTTC. Residues: CASSFPGLPEQYF.

The chain links TRBV6-2 or TRBV6-3 to TRBJ2-1; the D gene is possibly TRBD1 (6 bases). CDR1 and CDR2 (germline): MNHEY, SVGEGT. This CDR3 region has 17 residues. V gave up 5 bases and J gave up 8 bases, with 25 bases separating them. CDR3 residues: CASSIPQGRPLFHEQFF. The CDR3 DNA reads as TGTGCCAGCAGTATACCCCAGGGGCGTCCACTCTTTCATGAGCAGTTCTTC.

The J gene is TRBJ1-2, the V gene TRBV7-2, with D unresolved. The V end lost 1 base, the J end lost 5 bases, and 11 bases lay between the germline ends. The CDR3 has 14 amino acids. The germline V gene has CDR1 SGHTA and CDR2 FQGNSA. CDR3 bases: TGTGCCAGCAGCTTAGTGGGCAGTATTTATGGCTACACCTTC. Its protein is CASSLVGSIYGYTF.

This clonotype was found a few times. The CDR3 DNA follows: TGCAGTGCTAGCGACAGGGCGGGCAATCAGCCCCAGCATTTT. Translating it yields CSASDRAGNQPQHF. The J gene is TRBJ1-5, the V gene TRBV20-1; 7 bases agree with TRBD1. V trimming: 3 bases; J trimming: 2 bases; junction bases outside the gene matches: 4. Germline V gene lookup returns CDR1 DFQATT and CDR2 SNEGSKA (reference sequence). The CDR3 length is 14 residues.

The chain recombines TRBV7-2 with TRBJ1-5; D unclear. CDR1 is SGHTA, CDR2 FQGNSA, per germline. V was shortened by 2 bases and J by 4 bases, with 9 bases between the two germline ends. CDR3 length: 14 amino acids. The CDR3 loop reads CASSLWGLNQPQHF. CDR3 nucleotide sequence: TGTGCCAGCAGCTTATGGGGTTTAAATCAGCCCCAGCATTTT.

This chain connects TRBV28 to TRBJ2-7, with TRBD1 matching over 8 bases. CDR3 length equals 15 residues. CDR1 and CDR2 from the germline V gene are MDHEN and SYDVKM. Trimming at V came to 5 bases and at J to 2 bases, leaving 8 bases not matched to a gene. The CDR3 spells CASSAIGQGAYEQYF. CDR3 nucleotides: TGTGCCAGCAGTGCTATTGGACAGGGCGCCTACGAGCAGTACTTC.

The rearrangement uses TRBV6-1 and TRBJ2-1, with 8 bases lining up with TRBD2. Germline V CDR1 and CDR2: MNHNS, SASEGT. The CDR3 is made up of 15 amino acids. Unmatched junction bases numbered 7, after V lost 3 bases and J lost 6 bases. CDR3 region: CASSDTGGRPNEQFF. The DNA of the CDR3 is TGTGCCAGCAGTGATACTGGCGGGAGGCCCAATGAGCAGTTCTTC.

This clonotype was observed a few times. The gene calls are TRBV4-3 and TRBJ1-4, with D uncertain. V was trimmed by 0 bases and J by 10 bases, leaving 15 bases between them. This CDR3 is 15 amino acids long. Germline V gives CDR1 LGHNA, CDR2 YSLEER. CDR3 nucleotide sequence: TGCGCCAGCAGCCAAGATCTGCCACGAGGTGGAAAACTGTTTTTT. Its translation is CASSQDLPRGGKLFF.

This clonotype occurred a few times. This chain links TRBV7-2 with TRBJ2-1; 11 positions agree with TRBD2. CDR1 and CDR2 from the germline V gene are SGHTA and FQGNSA. CDR3 length: 17 amino acids. J lost 15 bases, V lost 2 bases, and 18 bases had no gene match. The CDR3 sequence: CASSLKGGLAVLSAAFF. As DNA, the CDR3 is TGTGCCAGCAGCTTAAAAGGGGGACTAGCGGTCCTTTCGGCAGCGTTCTTC.